This T cell receptor beta chain was captured by sequencing in a study of tissue T cells after allogeneic stem cell transplantation. TCRdb's copy holds only in-frame clones and misses some; the assay was immunoSEQ multiplex PCR. Here the sample spans 9,500 or so clones, around 40% being singletons. This sample's time point: mouse harvest day 7 after allogeneic transplant. Each mouse received 10^7 T-cell-depleted marrow cells plus 10^6 splenic CD5+ T cells by tail vein. About this clone itself: The genes and germline here are from mouse. The read comes to an end 1 residue before the CDR3 does, leaving the germline J gene to fill in the end.

V gave up 6 bases and J gave up 5 bases; unmatched junction bases: 0. The CDR3 spans 12 residues. Germline V lookup: CDR1 KGHPV, CDR2 FQNQEV (reference sequence). The chain has TRBV26 and TRBJ2-5; 9 bases match TRBD1. The sample taken for sequencing was skin. The sequence came from a female BALB/c mouse given C57BL/6 T cells with graft-versus-host disease after an allogeneic hematopoietic cell transplant. Partial CDR3 DNA: TGTGCCAGCAGGGACAGGGGAGACACCCAGTAC. Translation gives CASRDRGDTQY. The whole CDR3 reads CASRDRGDTQYF.